One sample yielded the 25 T cell receptor beta chains listed below, sequenced in a study of cytomegalovirus exposure and HLA in healthy donors. Sequencing used immunoSEQ multiplex PCR; TCRdb keeps in-frame clones, though not all of them. This table has approximately 160,000 clones, 89% appearing once. The sample comprised PBMCs. Every receptor here comes from a woman between 18 and 30 years old in good health and CMV-seropositive.

The chain couples TRBV7-2 to TRBJ2-1, with TRBD2 as a possible D gene (6 bases). CDR1 is SGHTA, CDR2 FQGNSA, per germline. The CDR3 sequence is 16 residues long. V lost 3 bases, J lost 3 bases, and 15 bases lay in between. In nucleotides, the CDR3 is TGTGCCAGCAGCTTGTTTTTCCGGCGGGACTACAATGAGCAGTTCTTC. The encoded protein is CASSLFFRRDYNEQFF.

This chain uses TRBV2 with TRBJ1-4, with 7 bases that match TRBD1. Germline V gene data show CDR1 as SNHLY and CDR2 as FYNNEI. This CDR3 comprises 15 residues. V trimming: 5 bases; J trimming: 7 bases; junction bases outside the gene matches: 10. For the CDR3, the DNA is TGTGCCAGCAGTCTGGATCGGGCAGGGGGTGAAAAACTGTTTTTT. Encoded protein: CASSLDRAGGEKLFF.

The chain carries TRBV27 and TRBJ2-5; the match to TRBD1 covers 7 bases. Looked up from germline, CDR1 is MNHEY and CDR2 is SMNVEV (reference sequence). J gave up 2 bases and V 3 bases, and 3 bases lay outside the gene matches. The CDR3 sequence is 14 residues long. CDR3 nucleotide sequence: TGTGCCAGCAGTTTCGGGACAGAACAAGAGACCCAGTACTTC. Amino acid sequence: CASSFGTEQETQYF.

The chain recombines TRBV11-3 with TRBJ2-1; TRBD2 is a possible D gene (7 bases). V lost 3 bases, J lost 8 bases, and 11 bases lay in between. The CDR3 sequence is 13 residues long. Germline CDR1 reads SGHNT; CDR2 reads YENEEA. In nucleotides, the CDR3 is TGTGCCAGCAGCTTTAGGGGGGGACATGAGCAGTTCTTC. This encodes CASSFRGGHEQFF.

The chain combines TRBV10-2 with TRBJ1-1; the D gene is possibly TRBD1 (5 bases). This CDR3 contains 15 residues. The ends were cut back, 1 base at V and 2 bases at J, with 11 bases in the middle. The germline gives CDR1 WSHSY, CDR2 SAAADI. The CDR3 region has the DNA TGCGCCAGCAGTGAGTGGGCACAGGAAAACACTGAAGCTTTCTTT. Translation gives CASSEWAQENTEAFF.

The chain couples TRBV29-1 to TRBJ1-1, with D possibly matching TRBD1 (6 bases). The CDR3 runs to 10 residues. In germline, CDR1 is SQVTM, CDR2 ANQGSEA. Trimming removed 7 bases at V and 6 bases at J, with 9 bases between. CDR3 sequence: CSAGTPEAFF. The CDR3 coding sequence is TGCAGCGCAGGGACACCTGAAGCTTTCTTT.

The chain joins TRBV7-9 to TRBJ2-3; 7 bases align to TRBD2. Trimming took 5 bases from V and 3 from J; bases not matched to a gene: 5. CDR1 is SEHNR, CDR2 FQNEAQ, per germline (reference sequence). This CDR3 region has 14 residues. CDR3 sequence reads: CASSPAGRTDTQYF. Written as DNA, the CDR3 is TGTGCCAGCAGCCCAGCGGGGAGGACAGATACGCAGTATTTT.

A remark on this clone: This same CDR3 is encoded by further DNA sequences in the sample. The rearrangement links TRBV6-5 to TRBJ2-3; TRBD1 aligns across 10 bases. Germline V lookup: CDR1 MNHEY, CDR2 SVGAGI. CDR3 length: 15 amino acids. J was trimmed by 3 bases and V by 2 bases; bases with no gene match: 2. The CDR3 sequence is CASSYRTGGTDTQYF. CDR3 DNA: TGTGCCAGCAGTTACAGGACAGGGGGGACAGATACGCAGTATTTT.

The J gene is TRBJ1-1, the V gene TRBV29-1; unclear D gene. V lost 4 bases and J 0 bases, leaving 9 bases between the germline ends. Germline V gene data show CDR1 as SQVTM and CDR2 as ANQGSEA. The length of the CDR3 is 13 residues. The CDR3 reads CSVVRGLNTEAFF. The CDR3 DNA reads TGCAGCGTTGTACGGGGATTGAACACTGAAGCTTTCTTT.

The rearrangement joins TRBV7-2 to TRBJ2-1; a possible D gene is TRBD2 (6 bases). There are 16 residues in the CDR3. Trimming removed 1 base from V and 0 bases from J, with 10 bases in between. Looked up from germline, CDR1 is SGHTA and CDR2 is FQGNSA. The CDR3 DNA reads TGTGCCAGCAGCTTAGGCGGAGGGGTCTCCTACAATGAGCAGTTCTTC. The encoded protein is CASSLGGGVSYNEQFF.

J is TRBJ1-2 and V is TRBV4-2; no reliable D call. The length of the CDR3 is 13 residues. Germline CDR1 reads LGHNA; CDR2 reads YNFKEQ. V lost 0 bases, J lost 3 bases, and 5 bases lay in between. CDR3 coding DNA: TGTGCCAGCAGCCAAGATGTAGACTATGGCTACACCTTC. Translated: CASSQDVDYGYTF.

This clone was seen just once. The chain recombines TRBV9 with TRBJ2-6; D is ambiguous. V was cut by 0 bases and J by 0 bases, with 7 bases left in between. Germline V gene sequence: CDR1 SGDLS, CDR2 YYNGEE. CDR3 length: 16 amino acids. The CDR3 sequence is CASSVGIRSGANVLTF. DNA for the CDR3: TGTGCCAGCAGCGTAGGTATCCGCTCTGGGGCCAACGTCCTGACTTTC.

The chain is built from TRBV7-2 and TRBJ2-7, with TRBD1 as a possible D gene (6 bases). The CDR3 sequence is 14 residues long. The germline V gene has CDR1 SGHTA and CDR2 FQGNSA. V was cut by 6 bases and J by 0 bases, with 12 bases left in between. The CDR3, as DNA: TGTGCCAGCAGTCCTACAGGGCTCTCCTACGAGCAGTACTTC. Protein product: CASSPTGLSYEQYF.

J is TRBJ2-5 and V is TRBV5-4, with 7 bases fitting TRBD1. The CDR3 is 16 residues long. The trim removed 4 bases at V and 2 bases at J, leaving 11 bases unmatched. CDR1 and CDR2 (germline): SGHNT, YYREEE (reference sequence). Here the CDR3 reads CASSATPDRAQETQYF. The CDR3 DNA is TGTGCCAGCAGCGCAACACCAGACAGGGCTCAAGAGACCCAGTACTTC.

The rearrangement uses TRBV2 and TRBJ2-2; 8 nucleotides match TRBD2. CDR3 size: 17 residues. The V segment lost 0 bases and the J segment 1 base; nucleotides outside the gene matches: 4. Germline assignment: CDR1 SNHLY and CDR2 FYNNEI. CDR3 residues: CASSEAGSGRNTGELFF. The CDR3 nucleotides read TGTGCCAGCAGTGAAGCGGGCAGCGGGAGGAACACCGGGGAGCTGTTTTTT.

The genes are TRBV6-5 and TRBJ1-5, with D possibly TRBD1 on 6 matching bases. V lost 5 bases, J lost 7 bases, and 12 bases lay in between. Germline V gene data show CDR1 as MNHEY and CDR2 as SVGAGI. The CDR3 has 13 amino acids. This chain's CDR3 is CASSPHRGQPQHF. CDR3 DNA: TGTGCCAGCAGTCCTCATAGGGGGCAGCCCCAGCATTTT.

This rearrangement joins TRBV18 to TRBJ1-1; 7 bases fit TRBD1. CDR3 length equals 15 residues. V lost 3 bases to trimming and J lost 3 bases; unmatched junction nucleotides: 7. The germline V gene has CDR1 KGHSH and CDR2 LQKENI. CDR3 DNA: TGTGCCAGCTCACCGAGGGTTACAGGGGACACTGAAGCTTTCTTT. Its translation: CASSPRVTGDTEAFF.

The V and J genes are TRBV29-1 and TRBJ2-3, with D maybe TRBD1 (6 bases). Germline values: CDR1 SQVTM, CDR2 ANQGSEA. V was pared by 4 bases and J by 6 bases, with 17 bases between. CDR3 size: 14 residues. The CDR3, as DNA: TGCAGCGTTGCAAGTACCAGGGGAGCGGATACGCAGTATTTT. Amino acid sequence: CSVASTRGADTQYF.

This clone was detected only once. Other nucleotide sequences from this sample produce the same CDR3. In DNA, the CDR3 is TGTGCCAGCAGTTACCGGGACAGGGGTACCTACGAGCAGTACTTC. Translation: CASSYRDRGTYEQYF. The V and J genes are TRBV6-5 and TRBJ2-7, with 10 bases that match TRBD1. The CDR3 sequence is 15 residues long. V was clipped by 2 bases and J by 2 bases; unmatched bases: 3. The germline CDR1 and CDR2 sequences are MNHEY and SVGAGI.

The chain is built from TRBV6-5 and TRBJ1-2; D not certain. Trimming left V 0 bases short and J 8 bases short, with 10 bases between. CDR1 MNHEY and CDR2 SVGAGI come from the germline V gene. This CDR3 spans 13 amino acids. The CDR3 protein is CASSYSWREGYTF. The CDR3 DNA reads as TGTGCCAGCAGTTACTCGTGGAGGGAAGGCTACACCTTC.

This clone was seen a few times. The V and J genes are TRBV11-3 and TRBJ2-3; 11 bases match TRBD2. The CDR3 is made up of 16 amino acids. Losses at the gene ends were 5 bases for V and 0 bases for J; bases not matched to a gene: 4. Germline values: CDR1 SGHNT, CDR2 YENEEA. The CDR3 nucleotides read TGTGCCAGCAGCCTGGGGACTAGCGGAAGCACAGATACGCAGTATTTT. Translated, it gives CASSLGTSGSTDTQYF.

The chain has TRBV29-1 and TRBJ2-1; the match to TRBD1 covers 7 bases. CDR1 is SQVTM and CDR2 is ANQGSEA in the germline V gene. The CDR3 sequence is 17 residues long. The trim removed 2 bases at V and 0 bases at J, leaving 10 bases unmatched. CDR3 DNA: TGCAGCGTTGAAACTCGGACGGGACAGATCTCCTACAATGAGCAGTTCTTC. Its translation is CSVETRTGQISYNEQFF.

This CDR3 is CASSRPLALDSYEQYF. The CDR3 DNA is TGTGCCAGCAGTAGACCACTCGCCCTTGACAGCTACGAGCAGTACTTC. The chain combines TRBV6-6 with TRBJ2-7; maybe TRBD1 (5 bases). V was shortened by 5 bases and J by 3 bases, with 20 bases between the two germline ends. The CDR3 covers 16 residues. Germline assignment: CDR1 MNHNY and CDR2 SVGAGI (reference sequence).

This clone appeared once. V gene TRBV30 combines with J gene TRBJ2-7; the match to TRBD2 covers 7 bases. CDR3 length: 14 residues. Germline V gene lookup returns CDR1 GTSNPN and CDR2 SVGIG (reference sequence). V gave up 2 bases and J gave up 6 bases; unmatched junction bases: 10. The CDR3 DNA follows: TGTGCCTGGAGTAGAGGACTAGGCCCGGTCGAGCAGTACTTC. This sequence encodes CAWSRGLGPVEQYF.

This sequence joins TRBV5-1 and TRBJ1-2, with 10 bases matching TRBD1. Trimming took 0 bases from V and 8 from J; bases not matched to a gene: 10. The germline CDR1 and CDR2 sequences are SGHRS and YFSETQ. CDR3 length equals 16 residues. The CDR3 DNA reads TGCGCCAGCAGCTTGGGTTTCGGGACAGGGGAAGGCGGCTACACCTTC. Translating gives CASSLGFGTGEGGYTF.